The 20 T cell receptor beta chains given below trace back to one sample, sequenced in a study of T cell responses to AZD1222 COVID-19 vaccine. Sequenced by immunoSEQ multiplex PCR; TCRdb stores in-frame clones only, minus some. The sample holds approximately 150,000 clones, around 93% seen once. Material: peripheral blood, obtained on day 0 of AZD1222 vaccination. The receptors were sampled from an adult in good health.

V usage is TRBV18 and J usage is TRBJ1-1, with D perhaps matching TRBD1 (5 bases). Trimming took 3 bases from V and 0 from J, leaving 8 bases between them. CDR1 and CDR2 (germline): KGHSH, LQKENI. The CDR3 has 14 amino acids. CDR3 sequence: CASSPTDLNTEAFF. The CDR3 DNA reads as TGTGCCAGCTCACCGACAGACTTGAACACTGAAGCTTTCTTT.

A note on this clone: One end of the junction is discordant with germline, which a read error may explain. The chain uses TRBV7-9 and TRBJ2-1; D unclear. CDR3 length: 11 residues. Germline V gene lookup returns CDR1 SEHNR and CDR2 FQNEAQ (reference sequence). CDR3 nucleotides: TGTGCCAGCAGCTTAAACCCATGGGCACTCTTC. Translation gives CASSLNPWALF. Based on the CDR3 plus reference TRBV7-9 and TRBJ2-1, the full variable domain is DTGVSQNPRHKITKRGQNVTFRCDPISEHNRLYWYRQTLGQGPEFLTYFQNEAQLEKSRLLSDRFSAERPKGSFSTLEIQRTEQGDSAMYLCASSLNPWALFGPGTRLTVL.

The rearrangement links TRBV18 to TRBJ1-6; 7 bases map to TRBD1. The trim removed 1 base at V and 10 bases at J, leaving 4 bases unmatched. The CDR3 loop spans 14 amino acids. In germline, CDR1 is KGHSH, CDR2 LQKENI. The DNA for the CDR3 is TGTGCCAGCTCACCACAGGGGGCCCGGTCACCCCTCCACTTT. Encoded protein: CASSPQGARSPLHF.

The V gene is TRBV5-6, the J gene TRBJ1-4; D is perhaps TRBD1 (6 bases). The CDR3 has 14 residues. V was pared by 5 bases and J by 8 bases, with 16 bases between. The germline V gene has CDR1 SGHDT and CDR2 YYEEEE. The CDR3 spells CASSLQGKEEKLFF. Written as DNA, the CDR3 is TGTGCCAGCAGTCTTCAGGGGAAGGAGGAAAAACTGTTTTTT.

The V call is TRBV5-1, the J call TRBJ2-7, with D possibly matching TRBD1 (7 bases). The CDR3 runs to 14 residues. Trimming took off 5 bases at V and 5 bases at J, with 17 bases between the two ends. In germline, CDR1 is SGHRS, CDR2 YFSETQ. CDR3: CASRYAGRGHEQYF. The CDR3, as DNA: TGCGCCAGCAGATACGCGGGAAGGGGGCACGAGCAGTACTTC.

The chain uses TRBV4-1 and TRBJ2-1; D gene uncertain. V lost 1 base and J lost 0, with 13 bases in between. Germline V lookup: CDR1 MGHRA, CDR2 YSYEKL. This CDR3 is 17 amino acids long. CDR3 sequence: CASSQVGGWGSYNEQFF. The CDR3, as DNA: TGCGCCAGCAGCCAAGTAGGTGGGTGGGGCTCCTACAATGAGCAGTTCTTC.

The chain is built from TRBV12-3 or TRBV12-4 and TRBJ2-1, with TRBD2 matching over 7 bases. The junction had 7 bases not matched to a gene; V was cut back by 10 bases and J by 7 bases. The CDR3 length is 12 residues. The chain's CDR3 is CATQLALNEQFF. The CDR3 coding sequence is TGTGCCACCCAACTAGCGTTGAATGAGCAGTTCTTC.

V and J are TRBV28 and TRBJ1-2; possible D gene TRBD1, 5 bases. This CDR3 has 19 amino acids. The germline CDR1 and CDR2 sequences are MDHEN and SYDVKM. Trimming stripped 4 bases from V and 2 bases from J, with 26 bases between. The CDR3 loop reads CASSSPSFGGDALNYGYTF. As DNA, the CDR3 is TGTGCCAGCAGTTCCCCTTCCTTCGGTGGGGACGCGCTGAACTATGGCTACACCTTC.

This chain uses TRBV4-2 with TRBJ2-1, with D perhaps matching TRBD2 (6 bases). The germline V gene has CDR1 LGHNA and CDR2 YNFKEQ. The CDR3 consists of 15 residues. With 0 bases removed from V and 7 bases from J, the gap between germline ends came to 13 bases. This CDR3 is CASSQDAGLSNEQFF. In DNA, the CDR3 is TGTGCCAGCAGCCAAGACGCCGGACTATCGAATGAGCAGTTCTTC.

V usage is TRBV3-1 (or the pseudogene TRBV3-2) and J usage is TRBJ2-3; D gene ambiguous. Trimming cost V 3 bases and J 6 bases, with 7 bases left between them. The CDR3 spans 12 residues. Germline values: CDR1 LGHDT, CDR2 YNNKEL (reference sequence). CDR3 sequence (DNA): TGTGCCAGCAGCCACCAATTGGATACGCAGTATTTT. Translated: CASSHQLDTQYF.

The genes are TRBV7-9 and TRBJ2-6; tentatively, D is TRBD2 (5 bases). This CDR3 has 17 residues. With 3 bases removed from V and 4 bases from J, the gap between germline ends came to 16 bases. CDR1 SEHNR and CDR2 FQNEAQ come from the germline V gene (reference sequence). The CDR3 region is CASSLTISHPGANVLTF. The CDR3 bases are TGTGCCAGCAGCTTGACTATTTCCCACCCCGGGGCCAACGTCCTGACTTTC.

This chain connects TRBV9 to TRBJ1-3, with D perhaps matching TRBD1 (6 bases). The V gene lost 0 bases and the J gene lost 3 bases, with 13 bases spanning the gap. CDR1 is SGDLS and CDR2 is YYNGEE in the germline V gene. This CDR3 is built from 16 residues. The CDR3 loop reads CASSVDPGAGGNTIYF. Written as DNA, the CDR3 is TGTGCCAGCAGCGTAGACCCGGGGGCAGGTGGAAACACCATATATTTT.

The rearrangement uses TRBV20-1 and TRBJ1-2, with 7 bases that match TRBD1. The CDR3 is 11 amino acids. Germline V CDR1 and CDR2: DFQATT, SNEGSKA (reference sequence). CDR3 in amino acids: CRRGDSYGYTF. The CDR3 DNA reads as TGCCGGAGGGGGGACAGCTATGGCTACACCTTC.

The rearrangement joins TRBV11-2 to TRBJ2-5; weak D call: TRBD2 (6 bases). CDR1 and CDR2 from the germline V gene are SGHAT and FQNNGV. Trimming cost V 1 base and J 2 bases, with 20 bases left between them. This CDR3 has 18 residues. CDR3 protein: CASSLAVIYVAEQETQYF. CDR3 sequence (DNA): TGTGCCAGCAGCTTAGCGGTCATATACGTAGCGGAACAAGAGACCCAGTACTTC. Based on the CDR3 plus reference TRBV11-2 and TRBJ2-5, the full variable domain is EAGVAQSPRYKIIEKRQSVAFWCNPISGHATLYWYQQILGQGPKLLIQFQNNGVVDDSQLPKDRFSAERLKGVDSTLKIQPAKLEDSAVYLCASSLAVIYVAEQETQYFGPGTRLLVL.

The V and J genes are TRBV28 and TRBJ2-1; no clear D. Germline loops: CDR1 MDHEN, CDR2 SYDVKM. This CDR3 contains 16 residues. V lost 2 bases and J lost 1, with 12 bases in between. CDR3 coding DNA: TGTGCCAGCAGTTTAGGCACGACTGGTTCCTACAATGAGCAGTTCTTC. Protein: CASSLGTTGSYNEQFF.

The chain couples TRBV6-1 to TRBJ2-1; TRBD1 might be the D (6 bases). Trimming cost V 3 bases and J 5 bases, with 8 bases left between them. Per the germline V gene, CDR1 is MNHNS and CDR2 is SASEGT. The CDR3 covers 13 residues. CDR3 loop: CASSDGGHNEQFF. CDR3 coding DNA: TGTGCCAGCAGTGATGGGGGCCACAATGAGCAGTTCTTC.

This chain connects TRBV5-4 to TRBJ2-7; 7 positions match TRBD2. V gave up 4 bases and J gave up 4 bases; unmatched junction bases: 8. The CDR3 extends over 14 amino acids. Per the germline V gene, CDR1 is SGHNT and CDR2 is YYREEE (reference sequence). DNA of the CDR3: TGTGCCAGCAGCCCCCGGACTAGTGTATACGAGCAGTACTTC. Protein product: CASSPRTSVYEQYF.

This clone was counted only a few times. The gene calls are TRBV2 and TRBJ1-2; no reliable D call. The length of the CDR3 is 13 residues. Germline V gives CDR1 SNHLY, CDR2 FYNNEI. Trimming stripped 6 bases from V and 4 bases from J, with 12 bases between. The CDR3 protein is CASSQTLSYGYTF. The CDR3, as DNA: TGTGCCAGCAGCCAGACTCTTTCCTATGGCTACACCTTC.

This clone came up once. J is TRBJ2-2 and V is TRBV7-6; D call uncertain. Germline V gives CDR1 SGHVS, CDR2 FNYEAQ. This CDR3 region has 16 residues. V lost 5 bases and J 2 bases, leaving 15 bases between the germline ends. CDR3 loop: CASSPRPLSNTGELFF. The CDR3 bases are TGTGCCAGCAGCCCTAGACCACTCTCCAACACCGGGGAGCTGTTTTTT.

The gene calls are TRBV27 and TRBJ1-2; perhaps TRBD1 as D (6 bases). The length of the CDR3 is 14 residues. V was shortened by 5 bases and J by 4 bases, with 14 bases between the two germline ends. Germline CDR1 reads MNHEY; CDR2 reads SMNVEV (reference sequence). CDR3 region: CASSAGTRGYGYTF. CDR3 nucleotides: TGTGCCAGCAGTGCCGGGACCAGGGGCTATGGCTACACCTTC.